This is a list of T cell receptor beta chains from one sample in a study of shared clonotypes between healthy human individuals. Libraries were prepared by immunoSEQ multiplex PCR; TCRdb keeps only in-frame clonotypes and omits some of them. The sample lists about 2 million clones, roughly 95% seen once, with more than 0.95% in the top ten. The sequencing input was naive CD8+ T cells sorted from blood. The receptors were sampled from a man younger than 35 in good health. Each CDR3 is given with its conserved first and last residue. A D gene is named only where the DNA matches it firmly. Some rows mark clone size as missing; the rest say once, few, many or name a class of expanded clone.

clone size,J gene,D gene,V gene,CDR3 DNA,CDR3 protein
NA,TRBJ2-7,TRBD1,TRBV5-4,TGTGCCAGCAGCTTTGGGGACAGCCCTTACGAGCAGTACTTC,CASSFGDSPYEQYF
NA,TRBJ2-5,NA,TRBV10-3,TGTGCCATGCCTGAGAGGGAGACCCAGTACTTC,CAMPERETQYF
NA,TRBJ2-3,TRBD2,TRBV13,TGTGCCAGCAGCCTGAAGCGGGAGATCAGGGATACGCAGTATTTT,CASSLKREIRDTQYF
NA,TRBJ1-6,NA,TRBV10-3,TGTGCCATCAGTGAAGTCGGGACATATAATTCACCCCTCCACTTT,CAISEVGTYNSPLHF
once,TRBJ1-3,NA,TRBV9,TGTGCCAGCAGCGTAGTCGAAGGGGTCGGAAACACCATATATTTT,CASSVVEGVGNTIYF
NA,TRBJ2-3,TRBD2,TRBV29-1,TGCAGCGTTTGGACTAGTGTGGATACGCAGTATTTT,CSVWTSVDTQYF
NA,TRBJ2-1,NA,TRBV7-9,TGTGCCAGCAGCCCGGTGTCGACTCCCAATGAGCAGTTCTTC,CASSPVSTPNEQFF
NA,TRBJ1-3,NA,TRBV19,TGTGCCAGTAGTATAGGTCGGGACAAGACGGGAAACACCATATATTTT,CASSIGRDKTGNTIYF
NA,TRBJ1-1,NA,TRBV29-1,TGCAGCGTTCCCCGGACCCAGGAGGGCGCTTTCTTT,CSVPRTQEGAFF
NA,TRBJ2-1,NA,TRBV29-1,TGCAGCATCACGTGGGTAAATGAGCAGTTCTTC,CSITWVNEQFF
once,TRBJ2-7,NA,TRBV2,TGTGCCAGCACCGACAGCTACGAGCAGTACTTC,CASTDSYEQYF
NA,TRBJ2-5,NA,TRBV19,TGTGCCAGTAGTATAGTGGTAACAGCTCAAGAGACCCAGTACTTC,CASSIVVTAQETQYF
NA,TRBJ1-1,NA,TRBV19,TGTGCCAGTAGTTACCGGGACACTGAAGCTTTCTTT,CASSYRDTEAFF
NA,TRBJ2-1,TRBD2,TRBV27,TGTGCCAGCAGTTTAACCCCCACTAGCGGCTCCTACAATGAGCAGTTCTTC,CASSLTPTSGSYNEQFF
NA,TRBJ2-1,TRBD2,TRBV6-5,TGTGCCAGCAGTCAGATAGCGGGGGGGCCAAATGAGCAGTTCTTC,CASSQIAGGPNEQFF
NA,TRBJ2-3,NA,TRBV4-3,TGCGCCAGCAGCCAGATGGGGGGACTTACAGATACGCAGTATTTT,CASSQMGGLTDTQYF
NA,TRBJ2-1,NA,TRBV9,TGTGCCAGCAGCGTAGACTACCTGCCTGTGGATGAGCAGTTCTTC,CASSVDYLPVDEQFF
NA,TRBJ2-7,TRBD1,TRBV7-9,TGTGCCAGCAGCTTATATTTGAGCGAAGGGGACAGAAAAAACTACGAGCAGTACTTC,CASSLYLSEGDRKNYEQYF
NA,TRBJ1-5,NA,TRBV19,TGTGCCAGTAGCCCCGGGCTGGAGCCCCAGCATTTT,CASSPGLEPQHF
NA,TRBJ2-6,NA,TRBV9,TGTGCCAGCAGCGTAGAGGGCTCTGGGGCCAACGTCCTGACTTTC,CASSVEGSGANVLTF
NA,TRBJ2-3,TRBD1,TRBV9,TGTGCCAGCAGCGGGACAGGGTCCGTGGATACGCAGTATTTT,CASSGTGSVDTQYF
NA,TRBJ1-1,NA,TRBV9,TGTGCCAGCAGCGTAGGACCGGGGGCCCTGAACACTGAAGCTTTCTTT,CASSVGPGALNTEAFF
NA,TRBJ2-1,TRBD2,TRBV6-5,TGTGCCAGCAGTCAGACTAGCGGGGGATACAATGAGCAGTTCTTC,CASSQTSGGYNEQFF
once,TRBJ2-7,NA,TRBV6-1,TGTGCCAGCAGCCGGTCCTACGAGCAGTACTTC,CASSRSYEQYF
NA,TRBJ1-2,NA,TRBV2,TGTGCCAGCAGTGAATACAGTTCTAGGTATGGCTACACCTTC,CASSEYSSRYGYTF
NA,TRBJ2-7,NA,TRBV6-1,TGTGCCAGCAGTGAAGTGGGCCGACAGGTTCGAAGCTCCTACGAGCAGTACTTC,CASSEVGRQVRSSYEQYF
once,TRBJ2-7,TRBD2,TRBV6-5,TGTGCCAGCAGCGCCCTACTAGCGGGAGAGTACGAGCAGTACTTC,CASSALLAGEYEQYF
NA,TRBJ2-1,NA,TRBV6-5,TGTGCCAGCAGTTACATCCGGGGGGCCTCCAATGAGCAGTTCTTC,CASSYIRGASNEQFF
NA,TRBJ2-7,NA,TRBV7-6,TGTGCCAGCAGCTTAGTTCCAGGGCCCGAGCAGTACTTC,CASSLVPGPEQYF
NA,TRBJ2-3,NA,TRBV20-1,TGCAGTGCTAGATACGTAGATACGCAGTATTTT,CSARYVDTQYF
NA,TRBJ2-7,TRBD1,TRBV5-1,TGCGCCAGCAGCGGGACCGGGACAGCCCTCTTGGAGCAGTACTTC,CASSGTGTALLEQYF
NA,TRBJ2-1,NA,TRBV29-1,TGCAGCGTTGAACCCCCCGATAACAAAGAGCAGTTCTTC,CSVEPPDNKEQFF
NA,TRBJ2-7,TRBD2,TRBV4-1,TGCGCCAGCAGCCACAAACTAGCGGAGTCCTACGAGCAGTACTTC,CASSHKLAESYEQYF